Listed below are T cell receptor beta chains from one sample, sequenced in a study of memory B cells and T cells in multiple sclerosis. These receptors have no identified antigens. Profiling relied on immunoSEQ multiplex PCR, and the TCRdb table lists in-frame clones only, not all of them. Of approximately 12,000 clones detected, approximately 84% appear once; the ten largest clones hold approximately 2.8%. Material for sequencing was PBMCs from blood kept in culture. The origin of the receptors is a human donor with multiple sclerosis. Both conserved end residues are part of each CDR3. A D gene is named only where the DNA matches it firmly. Rows may omit the clone size; those that give it use once, few, many or a size class.

cdr3_aa cdr3_nt d_call v_call clone_size j_call
CASSLKGKTTSGGAVEQFF TGTGCCAGCAGCTTAAAAGGGAAAACGACTAGCGGGGGGGCCGTTGAGCAGTTCTTC TRBD2 TRBV7-3 . TRBJ2-1
CATPTLQTNTEAFF TGTGCCACCCCGACGTTGCAGACTAACACTGAAGCTTTCTTT . TRBV21-1 . TRBJ1-1
CASSIWDRAADGYTF TGTGCCAGTAGTATTTGGGACAGGGCAGCGGATGGCTACACCTTC TRBD1 TRBV19 . TRBJ1-2
CASSPYWTGAGEQYF TGTGCCAGCAGCCCCTACTGGACAGGGGCGGGGGAGCAGTACTTC TRBD1 TRBV7-9 . TRBJ2-7
CASSLDSYEKLFF TGTGCCAGCAGCTTAGACAGCTATGAAAAACTGTTTTTT . TRBV7-2 . TRBJ1-4
CASSLGGQTYGQYF TGTGCCAGCAGCTTAGGGGGACAAACCTACGGGCAGTACTTC . TRBV7-8 . TRBJ2-7
CASKLWAPNNYGYTF TGTGCCAGCAAGCTTTGGGCTCCTAATAACTATGGCTACACCTTC . TRBV28 . TRBJ1-2
CASSTGTVHTDTQYF TGTGCCAGCAGCACTGGGACAGTCCACACAGATACGCAGTATTTT TRBD1 TRBV9 . TRBJ2-3
CASSLTSGGGSSYNEQFF TGTGCCAGCTCCTTGACTAGCGGGGGGGGTAGCTCCTACAATGAGCAGTTCTTC TRBD2 TRBV11-3 . TRBJ2-1
CSVTWTGGLMNTEAFF TGCAGCGTTACATGGACAGGGGGCTTGATGAACACTGAAGCTTTCTTT TRBD1 TRBV29-1 . TRBJ1-1
CASSPTRAGSGELFF TGTGCCAGCAGTCCAACTCGCGCAGGGTCCGGGGAGCTGTTTTTT . TRBV28 once TRBJ2-2
CASDGTSGSTDTQYF TGTGCCAGCGACGGGACTAGCGGGAGCACAGATACGCAGTATTTT TRBD2 TRBV2 . TRBJ2-3
CASSSRTGTEAFF TGTGCCAGCAGCTCCCGAACGGGCACTGAAGCTTTCTTT . TRBV14 . TRBJ1-1
CASRDRSYEQYF TGTGCCAGTCGGGACAGGTCCTACGAGCAGTACTTC TRBD1 TRBV19 . TRBJ2-7
CASSVEGRGTGELFF TGTGCCAGCAGCGTAGAGGGACGTGGCACCGGGGAGCTGTTTTTT . TRBV9 . TRBJ2-2
CACRDRSFSGANVLTF TGTGCCTGCCGGGACAGGAGTTTCTCTGGGGCCAACGTCCTGACTTTC TRBD1 TRBV2 . TRBJ2-6
CASSLVQGVNEKLFF TGTGCCAGCAGCTTAGTACAGGGGGTTAATGAAAAACTGTTTTTT TRBD1 TRBV7-9 few TRBJ1-4
CASSPGASTDTQYF TGTGCCAGCAGCCCCGGGGCGAGCACAGATACGCAGTATTTT . TRBV7-9 . TRBJ2-3
CASSLKETQYF TGTGCCAGCTCCCTGAAAGAGACCCAGTACTTC . TRBV18 . TRBJ2-5
CASSTTGGPNGNQPQHF TGTGCCAGCAGCACTACAGGGGGGCCCAATGGCAATCAGCCCCAGCATTTT TRBD1 TRBV7-6 . TRBJ1-5
CASSRTSGGVNEQFF TGCGCCAGCAGCCGGACTAGCGGGGGTGTAAATGAGCAGTTCTTC TRBD2 TRBV5-1 . TRBJ2-1
CASSQLSATNEKLFF TGTGCCAGCAGCCAACTGTCCGCAACTAATGAAAAACTGTTTTTT . TRBV5-6 . TRBJ1-4
CATSTRLADSYNEQFF TGTGCCACCAGCACTCGTCTAGCGGACTCCTACAATGAGCAGTTCTTC TRBD2 TRBV15 . TRBJ2-1
CASTGAGANVLTF TGCGCCAGCACAGGGGCAGGGGCCAACGTCCTGACTTTC . TRBV5-1 few TRBJ2-6